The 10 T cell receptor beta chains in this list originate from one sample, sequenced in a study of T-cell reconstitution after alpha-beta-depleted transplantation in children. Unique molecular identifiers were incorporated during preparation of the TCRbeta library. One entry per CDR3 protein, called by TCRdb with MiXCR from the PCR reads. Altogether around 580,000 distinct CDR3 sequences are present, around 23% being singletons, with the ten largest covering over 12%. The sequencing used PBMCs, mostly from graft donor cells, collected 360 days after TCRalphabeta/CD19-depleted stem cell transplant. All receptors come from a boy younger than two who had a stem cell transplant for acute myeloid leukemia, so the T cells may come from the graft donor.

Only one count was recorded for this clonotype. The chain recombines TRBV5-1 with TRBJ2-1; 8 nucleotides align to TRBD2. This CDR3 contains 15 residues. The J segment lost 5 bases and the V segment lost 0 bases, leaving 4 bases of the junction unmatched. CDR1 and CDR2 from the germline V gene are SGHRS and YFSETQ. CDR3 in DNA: TGCGCCAGCAGCTTGGTGGCGGGGGGAAACAATGAGCAGTTCTTC. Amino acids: CASSLVAGGNNEQFF.

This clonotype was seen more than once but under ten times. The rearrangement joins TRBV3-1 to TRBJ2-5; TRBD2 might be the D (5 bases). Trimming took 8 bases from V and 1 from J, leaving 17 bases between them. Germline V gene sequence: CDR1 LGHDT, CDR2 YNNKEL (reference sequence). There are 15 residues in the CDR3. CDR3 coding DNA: TGTGCCAGCGAAAGAAGCGGCAGGAGCCAAGAGACCCAGTACTTC. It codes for CASERSGRSQETQYF.

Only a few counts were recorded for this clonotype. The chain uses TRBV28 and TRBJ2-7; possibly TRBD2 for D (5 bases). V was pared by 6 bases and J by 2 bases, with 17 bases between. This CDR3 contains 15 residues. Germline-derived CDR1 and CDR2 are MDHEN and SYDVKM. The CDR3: CASSQTSTGTYEQYV. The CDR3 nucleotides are TGTGCCAGCAGCCAAACCTCGACGGGAACCTACGAGCAGTACGTC.

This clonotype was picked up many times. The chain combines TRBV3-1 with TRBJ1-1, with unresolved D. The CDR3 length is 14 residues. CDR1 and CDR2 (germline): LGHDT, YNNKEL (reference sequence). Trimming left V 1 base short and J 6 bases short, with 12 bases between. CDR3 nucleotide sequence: TGTGCCAGCAGCCAAGGGACGATACCATCTGAAGCTTTCTTT. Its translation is CASSQGTIPSEAFF.

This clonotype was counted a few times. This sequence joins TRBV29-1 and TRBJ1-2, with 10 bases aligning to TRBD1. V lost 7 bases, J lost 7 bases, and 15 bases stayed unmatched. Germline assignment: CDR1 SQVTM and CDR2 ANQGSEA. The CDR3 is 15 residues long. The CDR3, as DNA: TGCAGCGCCACCGATAGGGACAGGGGAAGAGTTGGCTACACCTTC. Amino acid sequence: CSATDRDRGRVGYTF. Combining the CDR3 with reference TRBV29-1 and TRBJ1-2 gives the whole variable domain SAVISQKPSRDICQRGTSLTIQCQVDSQVTMMFWYRQQPGQSLTLIATANQGSEATYESGFVIDKFPISRPNLTFSTLTVSNMSPEDSSIYLCSATDRDRGRVGYTFGSGTRLTVV.

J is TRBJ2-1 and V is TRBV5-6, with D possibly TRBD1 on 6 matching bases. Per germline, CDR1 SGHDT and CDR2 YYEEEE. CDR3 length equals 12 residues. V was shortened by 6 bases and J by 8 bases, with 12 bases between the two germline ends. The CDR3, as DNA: TGTGCCAGCAACCCTGGGGGCGATGAGCAGTTCTTC. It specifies CASNPGGDEQFF. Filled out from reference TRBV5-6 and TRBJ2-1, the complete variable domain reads DAGVTQSPTHLIKTRGQQVTLRCSPKSGHDTVSWYQQALGQGPQFIFQYYEEEERQRGNFPDRFSGHQFPNYSSELNVNALLLGDSALYLCASNPGGDEQFFGPGTRLTVL.

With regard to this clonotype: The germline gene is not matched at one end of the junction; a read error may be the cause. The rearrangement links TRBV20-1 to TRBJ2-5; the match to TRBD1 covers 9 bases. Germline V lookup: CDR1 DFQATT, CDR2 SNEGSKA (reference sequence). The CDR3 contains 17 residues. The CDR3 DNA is TGCTGTGCTAGAGCTCCGAACTTCGGACAGGGGTTGGGGACCCAGTACTTC. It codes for CCARAPNFGQGLGTQYF.

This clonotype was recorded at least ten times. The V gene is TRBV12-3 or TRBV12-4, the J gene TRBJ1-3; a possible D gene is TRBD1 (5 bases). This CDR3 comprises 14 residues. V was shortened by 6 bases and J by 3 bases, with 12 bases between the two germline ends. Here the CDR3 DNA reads TGTGCCAGCAGGCCTCCAGGGATTGGAAACACCATATATTTT. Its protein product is CASRPPGIGNTIYF.

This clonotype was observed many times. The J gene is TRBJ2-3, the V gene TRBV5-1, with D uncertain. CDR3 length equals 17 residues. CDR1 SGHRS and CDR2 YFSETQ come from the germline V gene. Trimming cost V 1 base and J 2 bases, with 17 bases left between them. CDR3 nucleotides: TGCGCCAGCAGCTTGCCCCCTCTCGAACGTGTCACAGATACGCAGTATTTT. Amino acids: CASSLPPLERVTDTQYF.

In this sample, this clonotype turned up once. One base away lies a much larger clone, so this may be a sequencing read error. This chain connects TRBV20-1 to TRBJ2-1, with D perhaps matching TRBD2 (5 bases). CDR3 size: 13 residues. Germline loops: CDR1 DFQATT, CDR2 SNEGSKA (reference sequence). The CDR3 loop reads CCASPASFHEQFF. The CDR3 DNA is TGCTGTGCTAGCCCCGCTAGCTTCCATGAGCAGTTCTTC.